This T cell receptor (beta chain) was found in a study of cytomegalovirus exposure and HLA in healthy donors. Overall study findings and caveats: A later analysis reportedly found fewer N-insertions in an Asian-associated ancestry cluster than the roughly 670-donor mean.

PCR employed 60 Vbeta and 13 Jbeta primers. Measured with immunoSEQ multiplex PCR; TCRdb has only the in-frame clones, and not every one. Of some 87,000 clones listed, 65% to 80% were seen once; the top ten hold 2.5% to 3.5%. The CDR3 consists of 18 residues. Per the germline V gene, CDR1 is SGHDT and CDR2 is YYEEEE. With 0 bases clipped from V and 2 bases from J, the junction kept 13 bases outside the gene matches. With regard to this clone: Antigen: not known.

The source of this sequence is a man younger than 40 in good health and CMV-seronegative. The sequenced sample consisted of PBMCs. The chain employs TRBV5-6 and TRBJ2-7; 8 bases are shared with TRBD2. CDR3 DNA: TGTGCCAGCAGCTTGGTGGTCGGACGGAGCGGGGGAACCTACGAGCAGTACTTC. It specifies CASSLVVGRSGGTYEQYF.